Below are 13 T cell receptor beta chains sequenced from a single sample in a study of CD8 T cells in ankylosing spondylitis. TCRdb redid the calling of the 5' RACE reads with MiXCR, one entry per CDR3 protein. Of roughly 230,000 distinct CDR3 sequences listed, 18% are singletons. Source material: blood, either unsorted or a sorted T cell fraction (not recorded which). All receptors derive from a male donor with ankylosing spondylitis or in good health (not recorded which).

In its sample, this clonotype was seen a few times. The V and J genes are TRBV20-1 and TRBJ2-7; TRBD1 agrees at 9 bases. Germline CDR1 and CDR2: DFQATT and SNEGSKA (reference sequence). Trimming took 3 bases from V and 0 from J; bases not matched to a gene: 12. The CDR3 has 17 residues. The CDR3 loop is CSASRDRAVMDSYEQYF. The CDR3 nucleotides read TGCAGTGCTAGCCGGGACAGGGCAGTCATGGACTCCTACGAGCAGTACTTC.

V and J are TRBV7-3 and TRBJ2-1, with D uncertain. Germline V gene data show CDR1 as SGHTA and CDR2 as FQGTGA. V lost 1 base, J lost 5 bases, and 12 bases lay in between. CDR3 length equals 15 residues. Here the CDR3 reads CASSLILRGDNEQFF. Here the CDR3 DNA reads TGTGCCAGCAGCTTAATTTTGCGTGGGGACAATGAGCAGTTCTTC.

This clonotype was picked up many times. The V and J genes are TRBV6-5 and TRBJ2-6; D might be TRBD2 (5 bases). Germline V gene data show CDR1 as MNHEY and CDR2 as SVGAGI. Trimming shortened V by 4 bases and J by 1 base, and 14 bases separated the two germline ends. CDR3 length: 17 residues. This CDR3 reads CASSSRGEDSGANVLTF. The CDR3 nucleotides read TGTGCCAGCAGTTCACGGGGAGAGGATTCTGGGGCCAACGTCCTGACTTTC.

The chain joins TRBV28 to TRBJ1-1; TRBD1 aligns across 7 bases. The CDR3 is 14 residues long. Germline CDR1 is MDHEN and CDR2 is SYDVKM. V trimming: 4 bases; J trimming: 4 bases; junction bases outside the gene matches: 6. CDR3 nucleotides: TGTGCCAGCAGTTGGTCCGGACAGGCCACTGAAGCTTTCTTT. As protein: CASSWSGQATEAFF.

This clonotype qualifies as medium-sized. The J gene is TRBJ2-2, the V gene TRBV5-6; D might be TRBD1 or TRBD2, each matching 5 bases. V lost 0 bases to trimming and J lost 3 bases, with 9 bases between them. Germline loops: CDR1 SGHDT, CDR2 YYEEEE. The CDR3 is 15 amino acids. The CDR3 region has the DNA TGTGCCAGCAGCTTGGGGCAGGGAGACACCGGGGAGCTGTTTTTT. This sequence encodes CASSLGQGDTGELFF.

The chain combines TRBV7-9 with TRBJ2-5, with D possibly matching TRBD2 (6 bases). The CDR3 runs 13 residues. Germline values: CDR1 SEHNR, CDR2 FQNEAQ (reference sequence). Trimming stripped 8 bases from V and 3 bases from J, with 13 bases between. In nucleotides, the CDR3 is TGTGCCAGCGGGGGACTGACCAAAGAGACCCAGTACTTC. This translates into CASGGLTKETQYF.

As regards this clonotype: Germline and junction disagree at one end, which may indicate a read error. The chain carries TRBV27 and TRBJ2-1; D not certain. Germline-derived CDR1 and CDR2 are MNHEY and SMNVEV (reference sequence). The CDR3 length is 12 residues. The CDR3 loop reads CASSPPGAGPNF. The CDR3 nucleotides are TGTGCCAGCAGCCCCCCGGGTGCCGGGCCTAACTTC.

This clonotype has just a few counts. The rearrangement links TRBV5-1 to TRBJ2-5; no definite D call. Germline V lookup: CDR1 SGHRS, CDR2 YFSETQ. Deletions cut 1 base from V and 0 bases from J, with 7 bases between. The CDR3 contains 14 residues. CDR3 nucleotides: TGCGCCAGCAGCTTGTTGGGGTACCAAGAGACCCAGTACTTC. Amino acids: CASSLLGYQETQYF.

This clonotype was detected only a few times. The chain recombines TRBV2 with TRBJ2-1, with D possibly being TRBD1 (6 bases). CDR1 and CDR2 from the germline V gene are SNHLY and FYNNEI. The CDR3 spans 12 residues. V lost 5 bases to trimming and J lost 9 bases, with 11 bases between them. CDR3 in DNA: TGTGCCAGCAGTATACAGGGTACTGAGCAGTTCTTC. This codes for CASSIQGTEQFF.

This clonotype was seen a handful of times. This rearrangement joins TRBV29-1 to TRBJ2-1; 11 nucleotides agree with TRBD2. Germline lookup yields CDR1 SQVTM and CDR2 ANQGSEA. This CDR3 contains 15 residues. V was pared by 0 bases and J by 10 bases, with 8 bases of the junction left unmatched. The CDR3 nucleotides read TGCAGCGTTGAAGATCTGGACCTAGCGGGAGGCGAGCAGTTCTTC. Its protein product is CSVEDLDLAGGEQFF.

This clonotype has at least ten counts. The chain combines TRBV13 with TRBJ2-1; TRBD1 or TRBD2 may be the D gene (5 bases each). Trimming removed 4 bases at V and 6 bases at J, with 16 bases between. Per germline, CDR1 PRHDT and CDR2 FYEKMQ (reference sequence). This CDR3 comprises 15 residues. CDR3 in amino acids: CASSSSGNGGNEQFF. CDR3 DNA: TGTGCCAGCAGCTCTTCAGGGAATGGGGGCAATGAGCAGTTCTTC.

This clonotype showed up just a few times. The gene calls are TRBV4-3 and TRBJ2-3, with TRBD2 matching over 8 bases. CDR1 is LGHNA and CDR2 is YSLEER in the germline V gene. The V segment lost 2 bases and the J segment 0 bases; nucleotides outside the gene matches: 4. This CDR3 has 16 residues. The CDR3 bases are TGCGCCAGCAGCCAACCCGGGAGGGGTAGCACAGATACGCAGTATTTT. It translates to CASSQPGRGSTDTQYF.

J is TRBJ2-1 and V is TRBV7-8; 8 nucleotides align to TRBD2. The CDR3 is 17 residues long. Germline lookup yields CDR1 SGHVS and CDR2 FQNEAQ. The trim removed 5 bases at V and 0 bases at J, leaving 9 bases unmatched. The CDR3, as DNA: TGTGCCAGCAGCCTTCACTTAGCGGGAAGCTCCTACAATGAGCAGTTCTTC. Protein: CASSLHLAGSSYNEQFF.